Below are 17 T cell receptor beta chains sequenced from a single sample in a study of TIL therapy for anti-PD-1-resistant metastatic lung cancer. The immunoSEQ assay was v3. Generated by immunoSEQ multiplex PCR, the TCRdb table keeps only in-frame clones and is missing some. The data hold more than 9,500 clones, with 80% observed a single time. Time point here: pre-treatment sample, taken before nivolumab and TIL therapy. Sequenced here: blood, sampled at baseline. The receptors were sampled from a person aged 25-85 years with non-small cell lung cancer.

The chain has TRBV2 and TRBJ2-5, with 14 nucleotides matching TRBD2. V was clipped by 5 bases and J by 5 bases; unmatched bases: 10. Germline CDR1 SNHLY, CDR2 FYNNEI. This CDR3 spans 17 amino acids. The CDR3 reads CASSSGGLAGVRETQYF. The CDR3 DNA is TGTGCCAGCAGTTCGGGGGGACTAGCGGGAGTAAGGGAGACCCAGTACTTC.

The rearrangement joins TRBV5-1 to TRBJ2-1; TRBD2 is a possible D gene (5 bases). V was cut by 5 bases and J by 3 bases, with 15 bases left in between. Germline assignment: CDR1 SGHRS and CDR2 YFSETQ. There are 15 residues in the CDR3. CDR3 coding DNA: TGCGCCAGCAGTCTCGAGGGAGCGGTCTACAATGAGCAGTTCTTC. Its translation: CASSLEGAVYNEQFF.

This clone has just one count. V gene TRBV10-2 combines with J gene TRBJ2-7; D ambiguous. Per germline, CDR1 WSHSY and CDR2 SAAADI. The CDR3 consists of 12 residues. Trimming took 7 bases from V and 3 from J, leaving 10 bases between them. The CDR3 here is CASTPSGYEQYF. As DNA, the CDR3 is TGCGCCAGCACCCCCTCAGGCTACGAGCAGTACTTC.

This chain uses TRBV5-6 with TRBJ1-1, with D tentatively TRBD1 (6 bases). This CDR3 comprises 11 residues. Germline assignment: CDR1 SGHDT and CDR2 YYEEEE. Trimming took off 2 bases at V and 8 bases at J, with 7 bases between the two ends. CDR3 protein: CASSLGTEAFF. The CDR3, as DNA: TGTGCCAGCAGCTTAGGGACAGAAGCTTTCTTT.

The J gene is TRBJ2-3, the V gene TRBV7-2; TRBD2 aligns across 14 bases. The V and J ends lost 5 bases and 6 bases, in that order; junction bases with no gene match: 4. The CDR3 has 15 residues. CDR1 SGHTA and CDR2 FQGNSA come from the germline V gene. The CDR3 coding sequence is TGTGCCAGCAGCCTGACTAGCGGGAGGGCTGATACGCAGTATTTT. It codes for CASSLTSGRADTQYF.

V gene TRBV7-2 combines with J gene TRBJ2-1, with 10 bases identical to TRBD2. CDR3 length: 18 residues. The germline gives CDR1 SGHTA, CDR2 FQGNSA. J lost 1 base, V lost 1 base, and 7 bases had no gene match. This chain's CDR3 is CASSLVASGSSSYNEQFF. In DNA, the CDR3 is TGTGCCAGCAGCTTAGTGGCTAGCGGGAGTAGTTCCTACAATGAGCAGTTCTTC.

This clone was picked up one time. The V and J genes are TRBV7-9 and TRBJ2-2; D gene uncertain. The CDR3 is 14 residues long. Germline CDR1 is SEHNR and CDR2 is FQNEAQ (reference sequence). Deletions cut 1 base from V and 5 bases from J, with 8 bases between. The CDR3 nucleotides read TGTGCCAGCAGCTTAGTGGGCGGAACCGGGGAGCTGTTTTTT. This gives the protein CASSLVGGTGELFF. The full variable domain, with the rest looked up from reference TRBV7-9 and TRBJ2-2, is DTGVSQNPRHKITKRGQNVTFRCDPISEHNRLYWYRQTLGQGPEFLTYFQNEAQLEKSRLLSDRFSAERPKGSFSTLEIQRTEQGDSAMYLCASSLVGGTGELFFGEGSRLTVL.

The rearrangement uses TRBV6-5 and TRBJ2-3, with D hard to call. This CDR3 is 14 amino acids long. Per the germline V gene, CDR1 is MNHEY and CDR2 is SVGAGI. Trimming stripped 6 bases from V and 1 base from J, with 11 bases between. The CDR3 bases are TGTGCCAGCAGGTCGGGTATAGGCACAGATACGCAGTATTTT. Residues: CASRSGIGTDTQYF.

The chain is built from TRBV18 and TRBJ1-2, with 9 bases matching TRBD1. Germline CDR1 reads KGHSH; CDR2 reads LQKENI. The V segment lost 0 bases and the J segment 7 bases; nucleotides outside the gene matches: 9. The CDR3 is made up of 16 amino acids. This CDR3 is CASSPPGTGYRSGYTF. As DNA, the CDR3 is TGTGCCAGCTCACCACCGGGGACAGGGTACAGAAGTGGCTACACCTTC.

CDR3 nucleotides: TGTGCCTCTGGAACACCGGGTACTCAAGAGACCCAGTACTTC. This sequence encodes CASGTPGTQETQYF. The chain has TRBV6-5 and TRBJ2-5, with D uncertain. The CDR3 sequence is 14 residues long. The V and J ends lost 11 bases and 2 bases respectively, with 18 bases between them. Germline V gene lookup returns CDR1 MNHEY and CDR2 SVGAGI.

This rearrangement joins TRBV4-2 to TRBJ2-2; D remains ambiguous. The V end was cut by 0 bases, the J end by 10 bases, with 12 bases between. Germline-derived CDR1 and CDR2 are LGHNA and YNFKEQ. This CDR3 has 14 amino acids. The CDR3 nucleotides are TGTGCCAGCAGCCAAGATCACGGCCCAGTGGAGCTGTTTTTT. Its translation: CASSQDHGPVELFF.

The chain uses TRBV27 and TRBJ1-1; 12 nucleotides match TRBD1. J was trimmed by 3 bases and V by 5 bases; bases with no gene match: 13. This CDR3 is 18 amino acids long. Germline CDR1 reads MNHEY; CDR2 reads SMNVEV (reference sequence). CDR3 coding DNA: TGTGCCAGCAGTCTTCTCCCGCCGGGGACAGGGGGCGACACTGAAGCTTTCTTT. It yields the protein CASSLLPPGTGGDTEAFF.

V is TRBV5-1 and J is TRBJ1-3; D possibly corresponds to TRBD1 (6 bases). Trimming left V 4 bases short and J 1 base short, with 12 bases between. CDR3 length equals 15 residues. Germline lookup yields CDR1 SGHRS and CDR2 YFSETQ. The CDR3 DNA follows: TGCGCCAGCAGCCCCGAAGGGGGATCTGGAAACACCATATATTTT. Residues: CASSPEGGSGNTIYF.

The CDR3 DNA sequence: TGTGCCAGCACCTACCTCGACAGATTGAACACCGGGGAGCTGTTTTTT. Amino acid sequence: CASTYLDRLNTGELFF. The chain couples TRBV7-2 to TRBJ2-2, with D maybe TRBD1 (5 bases). Germline V gene data show CDR1 as SGHTA and CDR2 as FQGNSA. This CDR3 has 16 residues. The V and J ends lost 7 bases and 1 base respectively, with 16 bases between them. Supplemented by reference TRBV7-2 and TRBJ2-2, the full variable domain reads GAGVSQSPSNKVTEKGKDVELRCDPISGHTALYWYRQSLGQGLEFLIYFQGNSAPDKSGLPSDRFSAERTGGSVSTLTIQRTQQEDSAVYLCASTYLDRLNTGELFFGEGSRLTVL.

The V and J genes are TRBV4-1 and TRBJ1-2, with D perhaps TRBD1 (6 bases). The CDR3 consists of 15 residues. Germline CDR1 and CDR2: MGHRA and YSYEKL. The V gene lost 0 bases and the J gene lost 4 bases, with 12 bases spanning the gap. CDR3 residues: CASSQDRGGLYGYTF. In nucleotides, the CDR3 is TGCGCCAGCAGCCAAGATCGGGGGGGCCTCTATGGCTACACCTTC.

The J gene is TRBJ2-5, the V gene TRBV5-1, with unresolved D. TRBJ2-7 explains the end of the DNA better; the J call may be wrong. CDR1 is SGHRS and CDR2 is YFSETQ in the germline V gene. The CDR3 contains 16 residues. The CDR3 nucleotides read TGCGCCAGCAGCTTGGAGTTAGCCACCAACTCCTACGAGCAGTACTTC. Translated, it gives CASSLELATNSYEQYF.

By share, this clone ranks as medium-sized. The V call is TRBV30, the J call TRBJ2-4; D not resolved. The CDR3 has 14 amino acids. Germline V gene sequence: CDR1 GTSNPN, CDR2 SVGIG (reference sequence). V gave up 3 bases and J gave up 0 bases, with 9 bases separating them. The CDR3 here is CAWSAVLAKNIQYF. CDR3 nucleotides: TGTGCCTGGAGCGCCGTCCTAGCCAAAAACATTCAGTACTTC.